The 20 T cell receptor beta chains below all came from one sample that was sequenced in a study of a mutant IDH1 vaccine in newly diagnosed glioma. TCRdb's table, derived via immunoSEQ multiplex PCR, lists solely in-frame clones and lacks some. This table holds over 55,000 clones, less than 85% found once. Sample time point: week 11, during vaccination. Doses of 300 ug of mutant IDH1 20-mer peptide were given with topical imiquimod. Their cognate antigens are unknown. The sample consisted of PBMCs, taken from a glioma patient whose treatment included an IDH1 peptide vaccine. Source of these receptors: a young man with glioma.

This chain uses TRBV2 with TRBJ2-7; either TRBD1 or TRBD2 may fit D (5 bases each). This CDR3 has 13 amino acids. The V and J ends lost 4 bases and 0 bases respectively, with 7 bases between them. The germline CDR1 and CDR2 sequences are SNHLY and FYNNEI. The CDR3: CASSGGSSYEQYF. CDR3 DNA sequence: TGTGCCAGCAGTGGGGGGTCCTCCTACGAGCAGTACTTC. Looking up the rest from reference TRBV2 and TRBJ2-7 gives the full variable domain: EPEVTQTPSHQVTQMGQEVILRCVPISNHLYFYWYRQILGQKVEFLVSFYNNEISEKSEIFDDQFSVERPDGSNFTLKIRSTKLEDSAMYFCASSGGSSYEQYFGPGTRLTVT.

The CDR3 DNA sequence: TGTGCCAGCAGCCACCCTGGTCATGGGCCCGCGGCCTCCTACGAGCAGTACTTC. Protein: CASSHPGHGPAASYEQYF. The chain joins TRBV14 to TRBJ2-5; D unclear. The DNA end favors TRBJ2-7, so the J call may be wrong. Germline CDR1 is SGHDN and CDR2 is FVKESK. CDR3 length: 18 amino acids.

The rearrangement joins TRBV28 to TRBJ1-2; D possibly corresponds to TRBD1 (6 bases). This CDR3 is 12 amino acids long. In germline, CDR1 is MDHEN, CDR2 SYDVKM. V was cut by 10 bases and J by 8 bases, with 17 bases left in between. This chain's CDR3 is CAIPGELEGYTF. CDR3 coding DNA: TGTGCCATCCCAGGGGAATTGGAGGGCTACACCTTC.

This chain links TRBV5-8 with TRBJ2-3, with 11 nucleotides matching TRBD2. Trimming cost V 4 bases and J 1 base; bases outside gene matches: 8. CDR3 length: 17 amino acids. Germline CDR1 reads SGHTS; CDR2 reads YDEGEE. For the CDR3, the DNA is TGTGCCAGCAGCCCGACTAGCGGGGTGTTCGGCACAGATACGCAGTATTTT. Translated, it gives CASSPTSGVFGTDTQYF.

The gene calls are TRBV6-1 and TRBJ2-7; 7 bases line up with TRBD1. Per the germline V gene, CDR1 is MNHNS and CDR2 is SASEGT. V shed 6 bases, J shed 4 bases, and the junction held 12 bases outside the gene matches. The CDR3 has 15 residues. The CDR3 loop is CASSLNPTGLYEQYF. The CDR3 coding sequence is TGTGCCAGCAGCCTTAACCCGACAGGGCTATACGAGCAGTACTTC.

The chain joins TRBV9 to TRBJ1-2; D ambiguous. The ends were cut back, 9 bases at V and 11 bases at J, with 23 bases in the middle. The germline V gene has CDR1 SGDLS and CDR2 YYNGEE. This CDR3 spans 13 amino acids. The CDR3 DNA follows: TGTGCCAACCCACCGACAATACCCCCAGCATACACCTTC. The encoded protein is CANPPTIPPAYTF.

This clone has more than one count but fewer than ten. The chain uses TRBV7-9 and TRBJ1-1; no clear D. Deletions cut 1 base from V and 11 bases from J, with 11 bases between. The CDR3 is 12 amino acids. The germline V gene encodes CDR1 SEHNR and CDR2 FQNEAQ (reference sequence). CDR3 sequence reads: CASSLGLVDAFF. The DNA for the CDR3 is TGTGCCAGCAGCTTAGGTCTAGTCGACGCTTTCTTT.

The table lists this clone with a count of one. The chain combines TRBV7-3 with TRBJ2-5; 7 positions agree with TRBD1. The end of the DNA fits TRBJ2-7 better, so the J call may be wrong. Germline assignment: CDR1 SGHTA and CDR2 FQGTGA. This CDR3 has 14 amino acids. The CDR3 DNA reads TGTGCCAGCAGCTTAACAGGGGGCAACAACGAGCAGTACTTC. It codes for CASSLTGGNNEQYF.

The V call is TRBV27, the J call TRBJ1-2, with 7 bases aligning to TRBD1. The germline CDR1 and CDR2 sequences are MNHEY and SMNVEV (reference sequence). The V and J ends lost 5 bases and 8 bases, in that order; junction bases with no gene match: 8. The CDR3 spans 13 residues. CDR3 sequence (DNA): TGTGCCAGCAGTCTTGACAGGGCGGGGGGCTACACCTTC. The encoded protein is CASSLDRAGGYTF.

The chain carries TRBV7-6 and TRBJ1-4; weak D call: TRBD1 (5 bases). The germline gives CDR1 SGHVS, CDR2 FNYEAQ. The V and J ends lost 5 bases and 7 bases respectively, with 20 bases between them. This CDR3 has 16 amino acids. The CDR3 DNA reads as TGTGCCAGCAGCAGCCGGGCCGGGGCGAGGGGTGAAAAACTGTTTTTT. Amino acids: CASSSRAGARGEKLFF.

The CDR3, as DNA: TGTGCCGGAGGACAGGGGGATATCAATGAGCAGTTCTTC. It translates to CAGGQGDINEQFF. The chain recombines TRBV6-1 with TRBJ2-1, with TRBD1 identical over 10 bases. CDR3 size: 13 residues. Germline assignment: CDR1 MNHNS and CDR2 SASEGT. The ends lost 11 bases at V and 6 bases at J; junction bases unmatched: 7.

J is TRBJ1-5 and V is TRBV27; D perhaps matches TRBD1 (6 bases). Germline values: CDR1 MNHEY, CDR2 SMNVEV (reference sequence). This CDR3 comprises 16 residues. V lost 5 bases to trimming and J lost 0 bases, with 14 bases between them. CDR3 region: CASSITTGYSNQPQHF. CDR3 coding DNA: TGTGCCAGCAGTATAACCACAGGGTATAGCAATCAGCCCCAGCATTTT.

The chain uses TRBV27 and TRBJ2-3, with 9 bases matching TRBD1. Trimming took 0 bases from V and 2 from J; bases not matched to a gene: 3. The CDR3 has 16 amino acids. Looked up from germline, CDR1 is MNHEY and CDR2 is SMNVEV (reference sequence). The CDR3, as DNA: TGTGCCAGCAGTTTATCTTGGGACAGGGACACAGATACGCAGTATTTT. Translating it yields CASSLSWDRDTDTQYF.

This chain joins TRBV5-6 and TRBJ1-1; TRBD1 might be the D (5 bases). CDR3 length: 14 residues. V was trimmed by 0 bases and J by 4 bases, leaving 10 bases between them. From germline, CDR1 is SGHDT and CDR2 YYEEEE. The CDR3 is CASSLGGAFTEAFF. The DNA of the CDR3 is TGTGCCAGCAGCTTGGGGGGCGCGTTCACTGAAGCTTTCTTT.

The J gene is TRBJ2-2, the V gene TRBV9; TRBD1 agrees at 7 bases. Germline V gene data show CDR1 as SGDLS and CDR2 as YYNGEE. This CDR3 is 14 amino acids long. The J segment lost 4 bases and the V segment lost 3 bases, leaving 3 bases of the junction unmatched. In DNA, the CDR3 is TGTGCCAGCAGCGCACAGGGGATCACCGGGGAGCTGTTTTTT. This translates into CASSAQGITGELFF.

As DNA, the CDR3 is TGTGCCAGCAGCGAGCCGGGACTAGCGGGACAAGAGACCCAGTACTTC. The encoded protein is CASSEPGLAGQETQYF. V gene TRBV9 combines with J gene TRBJ2-5; 13 nucleotides agree with TRBD2. From germline, CDR1 is SGDLS and CDR2 YYNGEE. J was trimmed by 2 bases and V by 3 bases; bases with no gene match: 4. This CDR3 contains 16 residues.

The J gene is TRBJ1-1, the V gene TRBV29-1; 9 nucleotides line up with TRBD1. CDR3 size: 15 residues. CDR1 and CDR2 (germline): SQVTM, ANQGSEA. The V gene end was trimmed by 4 bases and the J gene end by 4 bases; junction bases not matched to a gene: 10. The CDR3 loop is CSVVPGQGGITEAFF. In DNA, the CDR3 is TGCAGCGTTGTCCCGGGACAGGGTGGAATCACTGAAGCTTTCTTT.

The chain has TRBV19 and TRBJ1-5; no clear D. In germline, CDR1 is LNHDA, CDR2 SQIVND (reference sequence). The CDR3 covers 13 residues. Trimming left V 5 bases short and J 5 bases short, with 10 bases between. The CDR3 loop reads CASSGLPYQPQHF. CDR3 sequence (DNA): TGTGCCAGTAGTGGACTCCCCTATCAGCCCCAGCATTTT.

The rearrangement uses TRBV6-5 and TRBJ2-7; possible D gene TRBD1, 5 bases. CDR1 and CDR2 from the germline V gene are MNHEY and SVGAGI. V lost 8 bases and J 7 bases, leaving 18 bases between the germline ends. The CDR3 runs to 13 residues. The CDR3 DNA sequence: TGTGCCAGCCTTTCCATGGGGCATAGAGAGCAGTACTTC. This encodes CASLSMGHREQYF.

This clone was recorded only once. The rearrangement joins TRBV2 to TRBJ2-2; no clear D. CDR1 is SNHLY and CDR2 is FYNNEI in the germline V gene. Trimming took off 5 bases at V and 9 bases at J, with 10 bases between the two ends. This CDR3 contains 12 residues. CDR3 protein: CASSPVNRELFF. CDR3 DNA: TGTGCCAGCAGTCCAGTCAACCGGGAGCTGTTTTTT.